A selection of T cell receptor beta chains follows, all from one sample in a study of blood T cell repertoires in COVID-19. Data came from immunoSEQ multiplex PCR; TCRdb stores just in-frame clones and leaves some out. The repertoire includes approximately 170,000 clones, 80% to 90% of them detected once, and 1.1% sits in the top ten. Sample: peripheral blood. The receptor source for this set is a man aged 25-45 years with acute or convalescent COVID-19. CDR3s include the opening cysteine and the closing phenylalanine or tryptophan. Each record gives: clone size, J gene, V gene, D gene, CDR3 DNA, CDR3 protein. The D gene is left open where the match is weak. Clone sizes are given selectively: once, few, many, or a class where the clone is expanded.

abundance: NA
j_gene: TRBJ2-1
v_gene: TRBV7-3
d_gene: TRBD2
CDR3nt: TGTGCCAGCAGCTCTAGCGGGGGGGCCCAAAATGAGCAGTTCTTC
CDR3aa: CASSSSGGAQNEQFF

abundance: NA
j_gene: TRBJ1-2
v_gene: TRBV30
d_gene: NA
CDR3nt: TGTGCCTGGAGTGTAGGACTGGGGAGGGTCTATGGCTACACCTTC
CDR3aa: CAWSVGLGRVYGYTF

abundance: NA
j_gene: TRBJ2-1
v_gene: TRBV6-5
d_gene: NA
CDR3nt: TGTGCCAGCAGTTTCGCTAACAATGAGCAGTTCTTC
CDR3aa: CASSFANNEQFF

abundance: NA
j_gene: TRBJ1-6
v_gene: TRBV9
d_gene: TRBD1
CDR3nt: TGTGCCAGCAGCGCGCCGGGACAGACCTCACCCCTCCACTTT
CDR3aa: CASSAPGQTSPLHF

abundance: NA
j_gene: TRBJ2-1
v_gene: TRBV6-5
d_gene: NA
CDR3nt: TGTGCCAGCAGTTACTCGGGGACAAGAACTTTGAGGGAGCAGTTCTTC
CDR3aa: CASSYSGTRTLREQFF

abundance: NA
j_gene: TRBJ2-2
v_gene: TRBV6-6
d_gene: TRBD2
CDR3nt: TGTGCCAGCAGTCCGACGGGGGGCACCGGGGAGCTGTTTTTT
CDR3aa: CASSPTGGTGELFF

abundance: NA
j_gene: TRBJ2-2
v_gene: TRBV12-3/TRBV12-4
d_gene: NA
CDR3nt: TGTGCCAGCGAGAAACAGATGGCCGGGGAGCTGTTTTTT
CDR3aa: CASEKQMAGELFF

abundance: NA
j_gene: TRBJ1-5
v_gene: TRBV7-8
d_gene: TRBD1
CDR3nt: TGTGCCAGCAGCTTTTCAGGGACAGCTAATCAGCCCCAGCATTTT
CDR3aa: CASSFSGTANQPQHF

abundance: NA
j_gene: TRBJ1-2
v_gene: TRBV7-9
d_gene: NA
CDR3nt: TGTGCCAGCAGCTCCAATTACTATGGCTACACCTTC
CDR3aa: CASSSNYYGYTF

abundance: NA
j_gene: TRBJ2-5
v_gene: TRBV4-1
d_gene: TRBD2
CDR3nt: TGCGCCAGCAGCCAAGCCGGACTAGCGGGAGGGGAAGGGACCCAGTACTTC
CDR3aa: CASSQAGLAGGEGTQYF

abundance: NA
j_gene: TRBJ1-4
v_gene: TRBV5-1
d_gene: NA
CDR3nt: TGCGCCAGCAGCTTGGGACAGACAAATGAAAAACTGTTTTTT
CDR3aa: CASSLGQTNEKLFF

abundance: once
j_gene: TRBJ2-1
v_gene: TRBV15
d_gene: TRBD1
CDR3nt: TGTGCCACCAGCACTTCAGGGGGCAGTGAGCAGTTCTTC
CDR3aa: CATSTSGGSEQFF

abundance: NA
j_gene: TRBJ1-6
v_gene: TRBV2
d_gene: TRBD1
CDR3nt: TGTGCCAGTACGGGGACAGCTTCCAATTCACCCCTCCACTTT
CDR3aa: CASTGTASNSPLHF

abundance: NA
j_gene: TRBJ1-5
v_gene: TRBV9
d_gene: TRBD1
CDR3nt: TGTGCCAGCAGCTCCTCGGGACAGTACCTATGGAATCAGCCCCAGCATTTT
CDR3aa: CASSSSGQYLWNQPQHF

abundance: NA
j_gene: TRBJ2-5
v_gene: TRBV5-4
d_gene: TRBD1
CDR3nt: TGTGCCAGCAGCTTGGGCAGGGGGCAACAGACCCAGTACTTC
CDR3aa: CASSLGRGQQTQYF

abundance: NA
j_gene: TRBJ2-3
v_gene: TRBV11-2
d_gene: NA
CDR3nt: TGTGCCAGCAGCTCTAATACGCAGTATTTT
CDR3aa: CASSSNTQYF

abundance: once
j_gene: TRBJ2-7
v_gene: TRBV27
d_gene: NA
CDR3nt: TGTGCCAGCAGTCCCACGCGTGACGAGCAGTACTTC
CDR3aa: CASSPTRDEQYF

abundance: NA
j_gene: TRBJ1-1
v_gene: TRBV4-1
d_gene: TRBD1
CDR3nt: TGCGCCAGCAGCAAATTAGGACAGGGGGCCACTGAAGCTTTCTTT
CDR3aa: CASSKLGQGATEAFF

abundance: NA
j_gene: TRBJ1-2
v_gene: TRBV11-2
d_gene: NA
CDR3nt: TGTGCCAGCAGCTTAGAGAGGACAGCCGGGGGCTACACCTTC
CDR3aa: CASSLERTAGGYTF

abundance: NA
j_gene: TRBJ2-1
v_gene: TRBV18
d_gene: TRBD1
CDR3nt: TGTGCCAGCTCACCACCGGACAGGGTGAACCACAATGAGCAGTTCTTC
CDR3aa: CASSPPDRVNHNEQFF

abundance: NA
j_gene: TRBJ2-1
v_gene: TRBV6-1
d_gene: TRBD2
CDR3nt: TGTGCCAGCAGTGAGAGCGGGAGGAGCTCCTACAATGAGCAGTTCTTC
CDR3aa: CASSESGRSSYNEQFF

abundance: NA
j_gene: TRBJ2-5
v_gene: TRBV24-1
d_gene: TRBD2
CDR3nt: TGTGCCACCAGTGACCCCCGGGAGGGGGGGGGAGGGACCCAGTACTTC
CDR3aa: CATSDPREGGGGTQYF

abundance: NA
j_gene: TRBJ1-4
v_gene: TRBV10-3
d_gene: NA
CDR3nt: TGTGCCATCAGCCAGGACAGCTCGAATGAAAAACTGTTTTTT
CDR3aa: CAISQDSSNEKLFF

abundance: few
j_gene: TRBJ1-1
v_gene: TRBV7-2
d_gene: NA
CDR3nt: TGTGCCAGCAGCCCCACAGGGTTTAACACTGAAGCTTTCTTT
CDR3aa: CASSPTGFNTEAFF

abundance: NA
j_gene: TRBJ1-1
v_gene: TRBV7-3
d_gene: TRBD1
CDR3nt: TGTGCCAGCAGCCCGCGACAGGGGGACACTGAAGCTTTCTTT
CDR3aa: CASSPRQGDTEAFF

abundance: NA
j_gene: TRBJ2-3
v_gene: TRBV5-4
d_gene: NA
CDR3nt: TGTGCCAGCACTGTGCAGAGCACAGATACGCAGTATTTT
CDR3aa: CASTVQSTDTQYF